The rows below give T cell receptor beta chains drawn from one sample of a study of blood T cell repertoires in COVID-19. TCRdb's table, derived via immunoSEQ multiplex PCR, lists solely in-frame clones and lacks some. The sample yields some 200,000 clones, roughly 84% seen once. The sequencing input was peripheral blood. The source of these receptors is a woman older than 75 with active or convalescent COVID-19. CDR3s include the opening cysteine and the closing phenylalanine or tryptophan.

J gene: TRBJ1-2; V gene: TRBV6-2/TRBV6-3; CDR3 protein: CASSYSNSPSGYTF
J gene: TRBJ1-3; V gene: TRBV5-4; CDR3 protein: CASRQGSGNTIYF
J gene: TRBJ2-7; V gene: TRBV29-1; CDR3 protein: CSVGSSGRGIYEQYF
J gene: TRBJ2-1; V gene: TRBV9; CDR3 protein: CASSVRQVSSYNEQFF
J gene: TRBJ1-1; V gene: TRBV28; CDR3 protein: CASSLYRLNTEAFF
J gene: TRBJ2-7; V gene: TRBV12-5; CDR3 protein: CASGLLGTNEQYF
J gene: TRBJ2-6; V gene: TRBV28; CDR3 protein: CASSEQGATGANVLTF
J gene: TRBJ2-7; V gene: TRBV7-9; CDR3 protein: CASSLFLYEQYF
J gene: TRBJ1-2; V gene: TRBV20-1; CDR3 protein: CSALRLYGYTF
J gene: TRBJ1-4; V gene: TRBV9; CDR3 protein: CASSPSPGRSGEKLFF
J gene: TRBJ2-7; V gene: TRBV5-4; CDR3 protein: CASSPSLLAGGYYEQYF
J gene: TRBJ2-1; V gene: TRBV5-4; CDR3 protein: CASSGGLARSSYNEQFF
J gene: TRBJ2-1; V gene: TRBV9; CDR3 protein: CASSLTPGTGFPNEQFF
J gene: TRBJ1-3; V gene: TRBV3-1/TRBV3-2; CDR3 protein: CASSQAPGGGNTIYF
J gene: TRBJ1-5; V gene: TRBV7-2; CDR3 protein: CASSLGTGMFWYQPQHF
J gene: TRBJ2-7; V gene: TRBV11-2; CDR3 protein: CASSSSPLGTVPYEQYF
J gene: TRBJ1-5; V gene: TRBV6-5; CDR3 protein: CASSPRGTNQPQHF
J gene: TRBJ2-2; V gene: TRBV9; CDR3 protein: CASSVLGSGELFF
J gene: TRBJ2-1; V gene: TRBV19; CDR3 protein: CASSDGTGVSYNEQFF
J gene: TRBJ2-1; V gene: TRBV6-5; CDR3 protein: CASSYWDYVGNEQFF
J gene: TRBJ2-3; V gene: TRBV9; CDR3 protein: CASSVEGTARGTDTQYF
J gene: TRBJ2-2; V gene: TRBV29-1; CDR3 protein: CSVRQGANTGELFF
J gene: TRBJ2-1; V gene: TRBV11-2; CDR3 protein: CASSLSGGVYNEQFF
J gene: TRBJ2-7; V gene: TRBV29-1; CDR3 protein: CSVVRTSGTYEQYF
J gene: TRBJ2-2; V gene: TRBV27; CDR3 protein: CASSLKGGGAITGELFF
J gene: TRBJ2-7; V gene: TRBV9; CDR3 protein: CASSVDGTGPGEQYF
J gene: TRBJ2-1; V gene: TRBV29-1; CDR3 protein: CSVLGTGKHEQFF
J gene: TRBJ1-4; V gene: TRBV15; CDR3 protein: CATSRVPGGTEKLFF
J gene: TRBJ1-5; V gene: TRBV6-1; CDR3 protein: CASSEGVGGDQPQHF
J gene: TRBJ1-5; V gene: TRBV19; CDR3 protein: CASRTKGSQPQHF
J gene: TRBJ2-1; V gene: TRBV19; CDR3 protein: CATATFSGRAYNEQFF
J gene: TRBJ1-6; V gene: TRBV15; CDR3 protein: CATSRALRTGGGSPLHF
J gene: TRBJ1-3; V gene: TRBV29-1; CDR3 protein: CSVDRSTSSGNTIYF
J gene: TRBJ1-1; V gene: TRBV24-1; CDR3 protein: CATSEGTGKNTEAFF
J gene: TRBJ2-7; V gene: TRBV10-1; CDR3 protein: CASSESTGDWGEQYF
J gene: TRBJ2-1; V gene: TRBV11-2; CDR3 protein: CASSLLGESYNEQFF
J gene: TRBJ2-7; V gene: TRBV28; CDR3 protein: CASSFHLAVLSYEQYF
J gene: TRBJ1-1; V gene: TRBV18; CDR3 protein: CASSPFTDTEAFF
J gene: TRBJ2-2; V gene: TRBV19; CDR3 protein: CASRPRGLDTGELFF
J gene: TRBJ1-6; V gene: TRBV18; CDR3 protein: CASSPLGNQGQASSYNSPLHF
J gene: TRBJ2-2; V gene: TRBV2; CDR3 protein: CASSEAGQGSGELFF
J gene: TRBJ1-2; V gene: TRBV18; CDR3 protein: CASSPAGYGYTF
J gene: TRBJ1-2; V gene: TRBV30; CDR3 protein: CAWSVDRGGTF
J gene: TRBJ2-7; V gene: TRBV2; CDR3 protein: CASSSLAAAYEQYF
J gene: TRBJ2-1; V gene: TRBV6-4; CDR3 protein: CASSDPRQNYNEQFF
J gene: TRBJ2-7; V gene: TRBV19; CDR3 protein: CASSMAGTSYEQYF
J gene: TRBJ2-7; V gene: TRBV7-2; CDR3 protein: CASRIRDSASYEQYF
J gene: TRBJ1-2; V gene: TRBV5-1; CDR3 protein: CASSLLGFGYGYTF
J gene: TRBJ1-1; V gene: TRBV5-6; CDR3 protein: CASSRRRTGGDFF
J gene: TRBJ1-3; V gene: TRBV9; CDR3 protein: CASSVEWSGGNTIYF